The clone carrying this T cell receptor (beta chain) was picked up many times. Its antigen is undetermined. Establishment of the diagnosis relied upon clinical symptoms, serum thyroxine, TRAb, thyroid ultrasound and orbital computed tomography. The PBMCs originated from roughly 9.6 ml of fresh peripheral blood. These data belong to a study of Graves' ophthalmopathy and Graves' hyperthyroidism. The TCR beta CDR3 regions underwent amplification from RNA transcripts. RT-PCR in the first round used HTBI primers; a second-round multiplex PCR followed. TCRdb re-analysed the multiplex PCR reads in MiXCR, keeping a single row per CDR3 protein. The profile covers around 340,000 distinct CDR3 sequences, with 15% to 20% appearing a single time and 12% taken by the ten largest. The V and J ends lost 1 base and 7 bases respectively, with 8 bases between them. Germline V lookup: CDR1 SGHTA, CDR2 FQGNSA. The CDR3 length is 12 residues.

The study, taken as a whole, reports: Most expanded clonotypes in thyroid above 0.001 frequency also showed up in blood.

Material: peripheral blood. The receptor comes from an adult man with Graves' ophthalmopathy. The rearrangement links TRBV7-2 to TRBJ2-7, with D perhaps matching TRBD1 (5 bases). Here the CDR3 reads CASSLDYREQYF. As DNA, the CDR3 is TGTGCCAGCAGCTTAGACTACAGGGAGCAGTACTTC. Full variable domain (outside the CDR3, taken from reference TRBV7-2 and TRBJ2-7): GAGVSQSPSNKVTEKGKDVELRCDPISGHTALYWYRQSLGQGLEFLIYFQGNSAPDKSGLPSDRFSAERTGGSVSTLTIQRTQQEDSAVYLCASSLDYREQYFGPGTRLTVT.